The 6 T cell receptor beta chains below all came from one sample that was sequenced in a study of post-analysis software for immune sequencing data. Study-wide findings and caveats: Several TRBV segments were more frequent in patients than controls; TRBV5-6, TRBV5-1 and TRBV20-1 belonged to this group.

Prepared TCR beta cDNA libraries contained unique molecular identifiers. One entry per CDR3 protein, called by TCRdb with MiXCR from the PCR reads. The sample yields 700,000 to 800,000 distinct CDR3 sequences, 25% to 30% seen once. These receptors are not linked to any known antigen. Specimen: blood. Receptors originate from a girl aged 5 to 17 with multiple sclerosis.

This chain uses TRBV28 with TRBJ2-5; possibly TRBD1 for D (5 bases). Per germline, CDR1 MDHEN and CDR2 SYDVKM. The CDR3 spans 13 residues. Trimming stripped 6 bases from V and 1 base from J, with 9 bases between. CDR3 nucleotide sequence: TGTGCCAGCAGGCCGACAGTCCAAGAGACCCAGTACTTC. Its translation is CASRPTVQETQYF. The whole variable domain, remainder taken from reference TRBV28 and TRBJ2-5, is DVKVTQSSRYLVKRTGEKVFLECVQDMDHENMFWYRQDPGLGLRLIYFSYDVKMKEKGDIPEGYSVSREKKERFSLILESASTNQTSMYLCASRPTVQETQYFGPGTRLLVL.

This clonotype has a count of ten or more. The chain employs TRBV20-1 and TRBJ2-1; D gene ambiguous. Looked up from germline, CDR1 is DFQATT and CDR2 is SNEGSKA (reference sequence). Trimming left V 3 bases short and J 2 bases short, with 14 bases between. The CDR3 totals 15 residues. The CDR3 DNA follows: TGCAGTGCTAGGGTCGGCAGCTCCGCCTACAATGAGCAGTTCTTC. This translates into CSARVGSSAYNEQFF.

This clonotype was observed a handful of times. V is TRBV2 and J is TRBJ2-1; D perhaps matches TRBD1 (5 bases). V lost 6 bases, J lost 6 bases, and 15 bases lay in between. Germline CDR1 is SNHLY and CDR2 is FYNNEI. The CDR3 is made up of 14 amino acids. CDR3 protein: CASRETGPGNEQFF. The CDR3 nucleotides read TGTGCCAGCAGGGAAACAGGCCCCGGCAATGAGCAGTTCTTC.

The J gene is TRBJ2-7, the V gene TRBV5-1; 8 nucleotides agree with TRBD1. The J call is in doubt because the DNA end fits TRBJ2-5 better. Per the germline V gene, CDR1 is SGHRS and CDR2 is YFSETQ. The CDR3 consists of 16 residues. The CDR3 DNA sequence: TGCGCCAGCAGCGTAACTTCACAGGGGGGTTGGGAGACCCAGTACTTC. It is translated as CASSVTSQGGWETQYF.

This clonotype was counted only a few times. As DNA, the CDR3 is TGTGCCAGCAGCTTGGTTGCAGGGGACTATGGCTACACCTTC. This encodes CASSLVAGDYGYTF. The gene calls are TRBV7-8 and TRBJ1-2, with D possibly matching TRBD1 (6 bases). Trimming stripped 3 bases from V and 3 bases from J, with 11 bases between. Germline loops: CDR1 SGHVS, CDR2 FQNEAQ. The CDR3 loop spans 14 amino acids.

This chain uses TRBV6-5 with TRBJ1-4; unclear D gene. In germline, CDR1 is MNHEY, CDR2 SVGAGI. Trimming left V 6 bases short and J 0 bases short, with 11 bases between. The CDR3 has 15 amino acids. The CDR3 sequence: CASSQRSATNEKLFF. CDR3 nucleotides: TGTGCCAGCAGCCAGCGATCTGCAACTAATGAAAAACTGTTTTTT.